This is a list of T cell receptor beta chains from one sample in a study of a mutant IDH1 vaccine in newly diagnosed glioma. Clones were sequenced by immunoSEQ multiplex PCR, and TCRdb holds only the in-frame ones, with some missing. This table holds tens of thousands of clones, approximately 89% found once. Sequencing was performed on PBMCs, taken from a glioma patient treated with radiotherapy, temozolomide or both. These receptors originate from a man aged 25 to 40 with glioma. The CDR3 runs from the conserved cysteine through the conserved F or W. Each record gives: J gene, V gene, CDR3 length, clone size, D gene, CDR3 DNA, CDR3 protein. A D gene is named only where the DNA matches it firmly. Size values are once, few and many counts, or a class for expanded clones, and some rows have none.

>TRBJ2-7|TRBV7-6|14|-|TRBD1
TGTGCCAGCAGCTTAGTAGGACAGGCCTACGAGCAGTACTTC
CASSLVGQAYEQYF
>TRBJ2-3|TRBV15|16|-|TRBD2
TGTGCCACCAGCAGAGTCCCGGGGAGGGGAACAGATACGCAGTATTTT
CATSRVPGRGTDTQYF
>TRBJ1-3|TRBV5-6|14|-|-
TGTGCCAGCAGCTTAGGAGGGGGTGGAAACACCATATATTTT
CASSLGGGGNTIYF
>TRBJ2-7|TRBV14|16|-|TRBD2
TGTGCCAGCAGCCCCCTTTGGTCTAGCGGCATCTACGAGCAGTACTTC
CASSPLWSSGIYEQYF
>TRBJ1-6|TRBV6-1|15|-|-
TGTGCCAGCAGTCCCCCTGGACCCGGACGGGCACCCCTCCACTTT
CASSPPGPGRAPLHF
>TRBJ1-1|TRBV6-5|12|-|-
TGTGCCAGCAGTTACCGTAACACTGAAGCTTTCTTT
CASSYRNTEAFF
>TRBJ2-5|TRBV5-8|16|-|TRBD1
TGTGCCAGCAGCTGGACCGGGACAGGGGGCTGGGAGACCCAGTACTTC
CASSWTGTGGWETQYF
>TRBJ2-2|TRBV10-3|14|-|-
TGTGCCATCAGCCTGAATTTAGAAGCCGGGGAGCTGTTTTTT
CAISLNLEAGELFF
>TRBJ2-2|TRBV2|13|once|-
TGTGCCAGCAGACATTCGAACACCGGGGAGCTGTTTTTT
CASRHSNTGELFF
>TRBJ2-1|TRBV27|19|-|-
TGTGCCAGCAGTTCGCCGACTGTGTGGGGGGTCGGCTCCTACAATGAGCAGTTCTTC
CASSSPTVWGVGSYNEQFF
>TRBJ2-1|TRBV5-4|13|-|-
TGTGCCAGCAGCTTGGAGGGAGGAAATGAGCAGTTCTTC
CASSLEGGNEQFF
>TRBJ1-1|TRBV7-9|15|-|-
TGTGCCAGCAGCCAGACAGCTTCGATGAACACTGAAGCTTTCTTT
CASSQTASMNTEAFF
>TRBJ2-7|TRBV29-1|12|-|-
TGCAGCGTTCGGGCGCCCTCCTACGAGCAGTACTTC
CSVRAPSYEQYF
>TRBJ1-2|TRBV29-1|8|-|-
TGCAGCGTTTTGGGACACGCCTTC
CSVLGHAF
>TRBJ1-6|TRBV7-9|12|-|-
TGTGCCAGCAGCTTCTGGGACTCACCCCTCCACTTT
CASSFWDSPLHF
>TRBJ1-1|TRBV7-9|16|once|-
TGTGCCAGCAGCCCTCCCGCAGGGGCAGGGCCCACTGAAGCTTTCTTT
CASSPPAGAGPTEAFF
>TRBJ2-5|TRBV5-6|17|-|TRBD2
TGTGCCAGCAGCCCTATGACTAGCGGGAGGTCGGAAGAGACCCAGTACTTC
CASSPMTSGRSEETQYF
>TRBJ2-3|TRBV6-1|15|-|TRBD1
TGTGCCAGCAGTTCCGGGACAGGTGCGGCAGATACGCAGTATTTT
CASSSGTGAADTQYF
>TRBJ2-3|TRBV4-1|16|-|TRBD1
TGCGCCAGCAGCCAAGGCTGGGCAACAGGGGTAAATACGCAGTATTTT
CASSQGWATGVNTQYF
>TRBJ2-5|TRBV4-1|15|-|TRBD2
TGCGCCAGCAGCCAACTTACTAGCGACCAAGAGACCCAGTACTTC
CASSQLTSDQETQYF
>TRBJ2-2|TRBV7-7|14|-|-
TGTGCCAGCAGCCGGGACGGCAACACCGGGGAGCTGTTTTTT
CASSRDGNTGELFF
>TRBJ2-7|TRBV15|17|-|-
TGTGCCACCAGCAGAGTAGATGCGGGCCCTAGGAACTTCGAGCAGTACTTC
CATSRVDAGPRNFEQYF
>TRBJ1-3|TRBV5-4|15|once|-
TGTGCCAGCAGCCAAGCCGGGGAAGCTGGAAACACCATATATTTT
CASSQAGEAGNTIYF
>TRBJ1-4|TRBV19|12|-|-
TGTGCCAGTAGTCCGAGGATCGAAAAACTGTTTTTT
CASSPRIEKLFF
>TRBJ2-7|TRBV5-5|14|-|TRBD2
TGTGCCAGCAGCTGGACTAGCGGATCCTACGAGCAGTACTTC
CASSWTSGSYEQYF
>TRBJ2-7|TRBV18|16|-|TRBD2
TGTGCCAGCTCACCCGGACTAGCGGGCCTCTCCTACGAGCAGTACTTC
CASSPGLAGLSYEQYF
>TRBJ1-1|TRBV13|15|-|-
TGTGCCAGCAGCTCTCGGGGACCGCCGAACACTGAAGCTTTCTTT
CASSSRGPPNTEAFF
>TRBJ1-4|TRBV5-1|13|few|-
TGCGCCAGCAGCTTGTCGGGGCGTGAAAAACTGTTTTTT
CASSLSGREKLFF
>TRBJ1-1|TRBV5-1|13|-|-
TGCGCCAGCAGCTTGGTTATGAACACTGAAGCTTTCTTT
CASSLVMNTEAFF
>TRBJ1-5|TRBV6-6|15|-|-
TGTGCCAGCAGTCCACACGACAGAGACAATCAGCCCCAGCATTTT
CASSPHDRDNQPQHF
>TRBJ2-5|TRBV2|14|-|-
TGTGCCAGCAGTGAAGCCTCACAGCAAGAGACCCAGTACTTC
CASSEASQQETQYF
>TRBJ2-3|TRBV5-4|16|-|TRBD2
TGTGCCAGCAGCCTTCGGACTAGCGGGAGAACAGATACGCAGTATTTT
CASSLRTSGRTDTQYF
>TRBJ2-4|TRBV4-1|15|-|-
TGCGCCAGCAGCCAAGTCAGGTCGGAACGGGACATTCAGTACTTC
CASSQVRSERDIQYF
>TRBJ1-4|TRBV30|14|-|-
TGTGCCTGGAATCCGGCTACTTTAAATGAAAAACTGTTTTTT
CAWNPATLNEKLFF
>TRBJ2-7|TRBV14|16|-|TRBD2
TGTGCCAGCAGCACTATTGGACTAGCGGGGAAATACGAGCAGTACTTC
CASSTIGLAGKYEQYF
>TRBJ1-2|TRBV2|11|-|-
TGTGCCGCCTCGGGGGGTAAGGGCTACACCTTC
CAASGGKGYTF
>TRBJ1-5|TRBV7-8|13|-|-
TGTGCCAGCAGCTTAGGGGACGATCAGCCCCAGCATTTT
CASSLGDDQPQHF
>TRBJ1-1|TRBV5-4|11|once|-
TGTGCCAGCAGCTACGGACAGGAAGCTTTCTTT
CASSYGQEAFF
>TRBJ2-2|TRBV2|17|-|TRBD2
TGTGCCAGCAGGGGTGGACTAGCGGGATCAAACACCGGGGAGCTGTTTTTT
CASRGGLAGSNTGELFF
>TRBJ1-3|TRBV16|18|-|-
TGTGCCAGCAGCCATCCGAAACTCCTTCCGAGCTCTGGAAACACCATATATTTT
CASSHPKLLPSSGNTIYF
>TRBJ2-7|TRBV18|15|-|-
TGTGCCAGCTCACCCCCGGGGCAGAGCTCCTACGAGCAGTACTTC
CASSPPGQSSYEQYF
>TRBJ2-3|TRBV11-2|16|once|TRBD2
TGTGCCAGCAGCCTCGGACTAGCGACATCCACAGATACGCAGTATTTT
CASSLGLATSTDTQYF
>TRBJ2-5|TRBV6-5|10|-|-
TGTGCCAGCGGCCAAGAGACCCAGTACTTC
CASGQETQYF
>TRBJ1-2|TRBV25-1|13|-|-
TGTGCCAGCACCATCGGGACGGGCTATGGCTACACCTTC
CASTIGTGYGYTF
>TRBJ1-1|TRBV2|14|-|-
TGTGCCAGCAGTCGAGGCAGTTGGAACACTGAAGCTTTCTTT
CASSRGSWNTEAFF
>TRBJ2-1|TRBV7-9|14|-|-
TGTGCCAGCAGCCGAAGGGACCGATTCAATGAGCAGTTCTTC
CASSRRDRFNEQFF
>TRBJ2-3|TRBV6-1|13|once|-
TGTGCCAGCAGTGGGTTCATCACAGATACGCAGTATTTT
CASSGFITDTQYF
>TRBJ2-1|TRBV15|16|once|TRBD2
TGTGCCACCAGCAGCGGGACTAGCGGGAAATACAATGAGCAGTTCTTC
CATSSGTSGKYNEQFF
>TRBJ2-3|TRBV30|15|-|TRBD1
TGTGCCTGGAGTAAATACGGACAGGGGGTAGATACGCAGTATTTT
CAWSKYGQGVDTQYF
>TRBJ1-5|TRBV4-1|14|-|-
TGCGCCAGCAGCCCAGACAGGTTCGTCGGGCCCCAGCATTTT
CASSPDRFVGPQHF
>TRBJ1-1|TRBV9|14|once|-
TGTGCCAGCAGCGTAGAGGCCTTGAGCACTGAAGCTTTCTTT
CASSVEALSTEAFF
>TRBJ1-1|TRBV6-4|14|-|TRBD1
TGTGCCAGCAGTGACTCGGACAGGGCGACTGAAGCTTTCTTT
CASSDSDRATEAFF
>TRBJ1-3|TRBV12-5|16|-|-
TGTGCTAGTGGTTTGAGGGGACATCCCTCTGGAAACACCATATATTTT
CASGLRGHPSGNTIYF